This TCR beta chain was captured by sequencing in a study of CD4+ T cells in melanoma. The study, taken as a whole, reports: Diverse differentiation states were reported for melanoma neoantigen-specific CD4+ T cells. A reported correlation linked neoantigen-specific CD4+ T cells to CD8+, macrophage and B cell function.

The germline gives CDR1 SGHAT, CDR2 FQNNGV. This CDR3 is 14 amino acids long. With 5 bases removed from V and 0 bases from J, the gap between germline ends came to 8 bases. Method: immunoSEQ multiplex PCR; TCRdb's copy keeps in-frame clones and lacks some. The sample carries 9,900 or so clones, approximately 61% recorded once. Concerning this clone itself: The antigen remains unidentified.

The chain couples TRBV11-2 to TRBJ1-5; D is uncertain. This receptor was taken from a human donor with melanoma. Sequencing was carried out using cells from a culture (not recorded whether cultured in vitro). This chain's CDR3 is CASSRQASNQPQHF. In DNA, the CDR3 is TGTGCCAGCAGCCGACAAGCTAGCAATCAGCCCCAGCATTTT.